These T cell receptor beta chains were read from a single sample in a study of T-cell reconstitution after alpha-beta-depleted transplantation in children. TCRdb redid the calling of the PCR reads with MiXCR, one entry per CDR3 protein. The data contain 700,000 or so distinct CDR3 sequences, around 14% of them seen just once; the ten biggest clones take up about 0.79%. Sequencing was performed on PBMCs, taken before TCRalphabeta/CD19-depleted stem cell transplant. The receptors here all came from a girl aged 2-9 years with congenital amegakaryocytic thrombocytopenia, due to receive a stem cell transplant. Both conserved end residues are part of each CDR3. A D gene is named only where the DNA matches it firmly. Rows give clone size only sometimes, using once, few, many, or a class for an expanded clone.

V: TRBV20-1
J: TRBJ2-3
D: -
size: -
DNA: TGCAGTTACATCGAGGCAGATACGCAGTATTTT
CDR3: CSYIEADTQYF

V: TRBV12-5
J: TRBJ2-7
D: -
size: -
DNA: TGTGCTAGTGGATTGGGGATATATGACTACGAGCAGTACTTC
CDR3: CASGLGIYDYEQYF

V: TRBV5-1
J: TRBJ2-5
D: -
size: -
DNA: TGCGCCAGCAGCTTCCGGGACTCGGAGACCCAGTACTTC
CDR3: CASSFRDSETQYF

V: TRBV5-1
J: TRBJ2-1
D: -
size: -
DNA: TGCGCCAGCAGCTTGGCTGGGGCCGCCTCGGGGCAGTTCTTC
CDR3: CASSLAGAASGQFF

V: TRBV12-3/TRBV12-4
J: TRBJ2-7
D: TRBD1
size: -
DNA: TGTGCCAGCAGTCCCCGGGACAGCAACGAGCAGTACTTC
CDR3: CASSPRDSNEQYF

V: TRBV5-6
J: TRBJ2-3
D: -
size: many
DNA: TGTGCCAGCAGCTTGATGGGAGGGGGACTGGATACGCAGTATTTT
CDR3: CASSLMGGGLDTQYF

V: TRBV7-9
J: TRBJ2-3
D: -
size: -
DNA: TGTGCCAGCAGATCGGATTTTAGCACAGATACGCAGTATTTT
CDR3: CASRSDFSTDTQYF

V: TRBV7-8
J: TRBJ2-5
D: -
size: many
DNA: TGTGCCAGCAGCTTCTCGGGGGCCCAGTACTTC
CDR3: CASSFSGAQYF

V: TRBV10-3
J: TRBJ1-4
D: -
size: many
DNA: TGTGCCATCAGTCTGACGGGGGTGTCCGCTGAACTGTTTTTT
CDR3: CAISLTGVSAELFF

V: TRBV14
J: TRBJ2-7
D: -
size: -
DNA: TGTGCCAGCAGCCACCCGGGCTTGGGAGAGCAGTACTTC
CDR3: CASSHPGLGEQYF

V: TRBV5-1
J: TRBJ2-7
D: -
size: -
DNA: TGCGCCAGCAGTCCCGGGACAAGGGTGGCCTACGAGCAGTACTTC
CDR3: CASSPGTRVAYEQYF

V: TRBV20-1
J: TRBJ2-5
D: TRBD1
size: many
DNA: TGCAGTGCTAGAGCGACAGGGAAAGAGACCCAGTACTTC
CDR3: CSARATGKETQYF

V: TRBV20-1
J: TRBJ2-5
D: -
size: many
DNA: TGCAGTGCTAGATATGGACGAGAAGAGACCCAGTACTTC
CDR3: CSARYGREETQYF

V: TRBV7-9
J: TRBJ1-1
D: -
size: -
DNA: TGTGCCAGCAGCTTGAGAGTCGGTAGCACTGAAGCTTTCTTT
CDR3: CASSLRVGSTEAFF

V: TRBV12-3/TRBV12-4
J: TRBJ1-6
D: TRBD1
size: many
DNA: TGTGCCAGCAGTACATACCCCCCAGGGGGCAATTCACCCCTCCACTTT
CDR3: CASSTYPPGGNSPLHF

V: TRBV29-1
J: TRBJ2-1
D: TRBD2
size: many
DNA: TGCATAGCCAGGAGGACTAGCCCCCAGAATGAGCAGTTCTTC
CDR3: CIARRTSPQNEQFF

V: TRBV12-3/TRBV12-4
J: TRBJ2-7
D: -
size: -
DNA: TGTGCCAGCAGCCGAAGCTGGGGTTACTACGAGCAGTACTTC
CDR3: CASSRSWGYYEQYF

V: TRBV27
J: TRBJ2-6
D: -
size: -
DNA: TGTGCCAGCAGTCACCCTCGGTTTGCCCATAGCTCTGGGGCCAACGTCCTGACTTTC
CDR3: CASSHPRFAHSSGANVLTF

V: TRBV7-6
J: TRBJ2-7
D: TRBD1
size: -
DNA: TGTGCCAGCAGCTTAGACACCGGGACAGTCGCTCACGAGCAGTACTTC
CDR3: CASSLDTGTVAHEQYF

V: TRBV21-1
J: TRBJ2-5
D: -
size: -
DNA: TGTGCCAGCAGCACCCGGCGAGGGACGTTTGGGAAGACCCAGTACTTC
CDR3: CASSTRRGTFGKTQYF

V: TRBV5-6
J: TRBJ2-5
D: TRBD2
size: -
DNA: TGTGCCAGCAGCTTTAGTGGGACTAGAGAGACCCAGTACTTC
CDR3: CASSFSGTRETQYF

V: TRBV20-1
J: TRBJ1-1
D: -
size: few
DNA: TGCAGTGCTGCAGGTAGGACTGAAGCTTTCTTT
CDR3: CSAAGRTEAFF

V: TRBV5-1
J: TRBJ1-1
D: -
size: few
DNA: TGCGCCAGCAGCCGGGGACCGGGGGCTACTGAAGCTTTCTTT
CDR3: CASSRGPGATEAFF

V: TRBV24-1
J: TRBJ2-1
D: -
size: many
DNA: TGTGCCACCAGTGATTTGCAAGGTCTGGACAATGAGCAGTTCTTC
CDR3: CATSDLQGLDNEQFF

V: TRBV9
J: TRBJ2-1
D: -
size: few
DNA: TGTGCCAGCAGCCCTTACCTCCTTACAAAGGATGAGCAGTTCTTC
CDR3: CASSPYLLTKDEQFF

V: TRBV5-1
J: TRBJ2-1
D: TRBD2
size: many
DNA: TGCGCCAGCAGCCCTAGGACTAGCGGGACGTCCTACAATGAGCAGTTCTTC
CDR3: CASSPRTSGTSYNEQFF

V: TRBV20-1
J: TRBJ2-3
D: -
size: few
DNA: TGCAGTGCCGCCACTGCACTAGTGGGCACAGATACGCAGTATTTT
CDR3: CSAATALVGTDTQYF

V: TRBV9
J: TRBJ2-7
D: -
size: few
DNA: TGTGCCAGCAGCGTAGGGCAGGGGAACCTCTACGAGCAGTACTTC
CDR3: CASSVGQGNLYEQYF

V: TRBV6-1
J: TRBJ1-1
D: TRBD1
size: -
DNA: TGTGCCAGCAGTGAAGGGACAGGGGCCGCTGAAGCTTTCTTT
CDR3: CASSEGTGAAEAFF

V: TRBV10-3
J: TRBJ1-5
D: -
size: many
DNA: TGTGCCTTGACACGGGATCAGCCCCAGCATTTT
CDR3: CALTRDQPQHF

V: TRBV30
J: TRBJ1-1
D: -
size: few
DNA: TGTGCCTGGAGTGAATCAGGGACCGAAGCTTTCTTT
CDR3: CAWSESGTEAFF